The 14 T cell receptor beta chains given below trace back to one sample, sequenced in a study of technical replicates of blood from a handful of donors. Sequenced by immunoSEQ multiplex PCR; TCRdb stores in-frame clones only, minus some. The sample shows about 53,000 clones, 86% of them seen only once. The sample comprised PBMCs. These receptors were obtained from a human donor in good health. Some clones in this sample may be carry-over from other donors' samples.

The chain has TRBV5-1 and TRBJ1-4; maybe TRBD1 (5 bases). V dropped 0 bases and J dropped 6 bases, with 9 bases sitting between them. The germline gives CDR1 SGHRS, CDR2 YFSETQ. The CDR3 is 14 residues long. The CDR3 region is CASSLGGGYEKLFF. CDR3 coding DNA: TGCGCCAGCAGCTTGGGGGGGGGATATGAAAAACTGTTTTTT.

The CDR3, as DNA: TGTGCCAGCAGTGATCACAGGTCCATCGGTGAAAAACTGTTTTTT. It translates to CASSDHRSIGEKLFF. The chain combines TRBV2 with TRBJ1-4, with D possibly being TRBD1 (5 bases). The CDR3 totals 15 residues. In germline, CDR1 is SNHLY, CDR2 FYNNEI. Trimming cost V 3 bases and J 7 bases, with 15 bases left between them.

V and J are TRBV6-5 and TRBJ1-1; perhaps TRBD1 as D (6 bases). Trimming took 2 bases from V and 11 from J, leaving 12 bases between them. The length of the CDR3 is 12 residues. Germline CDR1 reads MNHEY; CDR2 reads SVGAGI. The DNA for the CDR3 is TGTGCCAGCAGTTACAGGGGGGGGGAGGCTTTCTTT. Its protein product is CASSYRGGEAFF.

The chain recombines TRBV5-1 with TRBJ1-2, with 10 bases fitting TRBD1. Germline CDR1 is SGHRS and CDR2 is YFSETQ. The CDR3 extends over 16 amino acids. V was pared by 0 bases and J by 3 bases, with 5 bases of the junction left unmatched. CDR3 in amino acids: CASSLAPGTGDYGYTF. The DNA for the CDR3 is TGCGCCAGCAGCTTGGCGCCCGGGACAGGGGACTATGGCTACACCTTC. The whole variable domain, remainder taken from reference TRBV5-1 and TRBJ1-2, is KAGVTQTPRYLIKTRGQQVTLSCSPISGHRSVSWYQQTPGQGLQFLFEYFSETQRNKGNFPGRFSGRQFSNSRSEMNVSTLELGDSALYLCASSLAPGTGDYGYTFGSGTRLTVV.

The rearrangement uses TRBV6-8 and TRBJ1-5; no reliable D call. CDR1 MNHGY and CDR2 SAAAGT come from the germline V gene. Trimming cost V 2 bases and J 6 bases, with 5 bases left between them. The CDR3 runs to 12 residues. Here the CDR3 reads CASSYSPQPQHF. The DNA of the CDR3 is TGTGCCAGCAGTTACAGCCCTCAGCCCCAGCATTTT.

The chain recombines TRBV11-2 with TRBJ1-1; D is unclear. The CDR3 is 14 amino acids. Trimming removed 2 bases at V and 4 bases at J, with 11 bases between. CDR1 is SGHAT and CDR2 is FQNNGV in the germline V gene. The CDR3 protein is CASSLSSGGTEAFF. DNA for the CDR3: TGTGCCAGCAGCTTATCAAGTGGAGGCACTGAAGCTTTCTTT. Complete variable domain (other parts from reference TRBV11-2 and TRBJ1-1): EAGVAQSPRYKIIEKRQSVAFWCNPISGHATLYWYQQILGQGPKLLIQFQNNGVVDDSQLPKDRFSAERLKGVDSTLKIQPAKLEDSAVYLCASSLSSGGTEAFFGQGTRLTVV.

The J gene is TRBJ1-5, the V gene TRBV5-8, with 7 positions matching TRBD1. CDR3 length: 15 residues. With V trimmed by 4 bases and J by 4 bases, 8 bases remained unmatched. Germline CDR1 SGHTS, CDR2 YDEGEE. The CDR3 reads CASSRGTVLNQPQHF. The CDR3 nucleotides are TGTGCCAGCAGCCGGGGGACAGTCCTTAATCAGCCCCAGCATTTT.

The gene calls are TRBV9 and TRBJ1-1, with D maybe TRBD1 (5 bases). In germline, CDR1 is SGDLS, CDR2 YYNGEE. CDR3 length: 15 residues. Trimming removed 4 bases from V and 4 bases from J, with 17 bases in between. CDR3 protein: CASSPKGVLGTEAFF. DNA for the CDR3: TGTGCCAGCAGCCCAAAAGGGGTGTTAGGCACTGAAGCTTTCTTT.

V gene TRBV4-3 combines with J gene TRBJ2-2, with a possible D match to TRBD2 (6 bases). Germline values: CDR1 LGHNA, CDR2 YSLEER. The CDR3 contains 15 residues. Trimming removed 4 bases at V and 6 bases at J, with 15 bases between. Here the CDR3 DNA reads TGCGCCAGCAGCCCAGCCCGGGGAGGCTCCGGGGAGCTGTTTTTT. Its protein is CASSPARGGSGELFF.

This clone was seen once. The V gene is TRBV4-3, the J gene TRBJ2-2; no firm D call. The CDR3 sequence is 14 residues long. Germline V CDR1 and CDR2: LGHNA, YSLEER. The V end lost 2 bases, the J end lost 1 base, and 5 bases lay between the germline ends. The CDR3 nucleotides read TGCGCCAGCAGCCAATCCGGGAACACCGGGGAGCTGTTTTTT. It specifies CASSQSGNTGELFF.

The rearrangement joins TRBV11-2 to TRBJ1-1, with 8 nucleotides matching TRBD1. The germline V gene has CDR1 SGHAT and CDR2 FQNNGV. The CDR3 spans 15 residues. The trim removed 4 bases at V and 1 base at J, leaving 5 bases unmatched. The CDR3 DNA reads as TGTGCCAGCAGCTCATCCGGGACAGGGAACACTGAAGCTTTCTTT. Amino acid sequence: CASSSSGTGNTEAFF.

This chain connects TRBV20-1 to TRBJ2-1, with a possible D match to TRBD2 (5 bases). The CDR3 is 10 residues long. Germline CDR1 and CDR2: DFQATT and SNEGSKA (reference sequence). The V end lost 4 bases, the J end lost 9 bases, and 7 bases lay between the germline ends. The CDR3 spells CSAKGSEQFF. The CDR3, as DNA: TGCAGTGCTAAAGGGAGTGAGCAGTTCTTC.

V is TRBV6-5 and J is TRBJ2-7, with TRBD2 as a possible D gene (6 bases). The germline V and J ends were trimmed by 2 bases and 2 bases, with 16 bases remaining between them. Per germline, CDR1 MNHEY and CDR2 SVGAGI. The CDR3 length is 16 residues. Here the CDR3 reads CASSYGRPGSTYEQYF. As DNA, the CDR3 is TGTGCCAGCAGTTACGGGAGGCCAGGGTCCACCTACGAGCAGTACTTC.

The chain is built from TRBV28 and TRBJ1-3, with unresolved D. CDR3 length: 15 amino acids. Between the trimmed V and J ends, which lost 5 bases and 0 bases, there was a span of 11 bases. The germline V gene encodes CDR1 MDHEN and CDR2 SYDVKM. The chain's CDR3 is CASSRRAISGNTIYF. CDR3 DNA sequence: TGTGCCAGCAGTCGAAGAGCTATCTCTGGAAACACCATATATTTT. Together with reference TRBV28 and TRBJ1-3, the CDR3 gives the full variable domain: DVKVTQSSRYLVKRTGEKVFLECVQDMDHENMFWYRQDPGLGLRLIYFSYDVKMKEKGDIPEGYSVSREKKERFSLILESASTNQTSMYLCASSRRAISGNTIYFGEGSWLTVV.